The 25 T cell receptor beta chains below were found in one sample sequenced in a study of metastatic and nonmetastatic thyroid tumors. All patients were treatment-naive before thyroid surgery. TCRdb re-clonotyped the PCR reads via MiXCR. The table lists more than 40,000 clones, about 16% of them singletons. What was sequenced was blood. These receptors all stem from a female donor with papillary thyroid cancer or a benign thyroid nodule (not recorded which). Some clones in this sample may be carry-over from other donors' samples.

Judged by abundance, this clone is medium-sized. This chain links TRBV12-3 or TRBV12-4 with TRBJ2-7, with D possibly matching TRBD2 (6 bases). The CDR3 is made up of 11 amino acids. The V end was cut by 5 bases, the J end by 4 bases, with 6 bases between. CDR3 coding DNA: TGTGCCAGCAGTAGCGGGTACGAGCAGTACTTC. Its protein is CASSSGYEQYF.

In this sample, this clone turned up many times. The chain joins TRBV24-1 to TRBJ2-5; perhaps D is TRBD1 or TRBD2 (6 bases each). The CDR3 runs to 16 residues. The V end was cut by 3 bases, the J end by 1 base, with 14 bases between. The germline gives CDR1 KGHDR, CDR2 SFDVKD. CDR3 region: CATSDRRGALQETQYF. In DNA, the CDR3 is TGTGCCACCAGTGATCGAAGGGGGGCCCTCCAAGAGACCCAGTACTTC.

This clone was detected many times. This chain uses TRBV7-9 with TRBJ1-2; a weak D match, TRBD1 (6 bases). CDR1 and CDR2 from the germline V gene are SEHNR and FQNEAQ (reference sequence). V shed 6 bases and J shed 8 bases, with 19 bases lying between them. This CDR3 has 14 residues. The CDR3 is CASRLLGGSRGYTF. In DNA, the CDR3 is TGTGCCAGCAGACTGCTCGGGGGCTCGCGGGGCTACACCTTC.

V gene TRBV6-2 or TRBV6-3 combines with J gene TRBJ2-2; 10 bases are a match to TRBD1. The CDR3 sequence is 21 residues long. V shed 6 bases, J shed 6 bases, and the junction held 25 bases outside the gene matches. Germline CDR1 reads MNHEY; CDR2 reads SVGEGT. CDR3 DNA sequence: TGTGCCAGCAGATACCCGGACAGGGGGATCCCTCAGGGGGGGAGGTCCGGGGAGCTGTTTTTT. It specifies CASRYPDRGIPQGGRSGELFF.

The J gene is TRBJ2-2, the V gene TRBV20-1, with a tentative D call TRBD2 (5 bases). Trimming stripped 2 bases from V and 1 base from J, with 14 bases between. The CDR3 is 16 residues long. Germline V gene sequence: CDR1 DFQATT, CDR2 SNEGSKA (reference sequence). CDR3 region: CSARKSGTVNTGELFF. CDR3 sequence (DNA): TGCAGTGCTAGAAAGAGCGGCACCGTGAACACCGGGGAGCTGTTTTTT.

Details on this clone: Other nucleotide sequences from this sample produce the same CDR3. V usage is TRBV29-1 and J usage is TRBJ2-4, with TRBD1 matching over 8 bases. The CDR3 is 12 amino acids. Trimming took 8 bases from V and 8 from J; bases not matched to a gene: 8. Germline values: CDR1 SQVTM, CDR2 ANQGSEA. This CDR3 reads CSFGTGRDIQYF. In DNA, the CDR3 is TGCAGCTTCGGGACAGGTAGAGACATTCAGTACTTC.

This clone was counted ten times or more. This chain connects TRBV5-1 to TRBJ1-2; 8 bases agree with TRBD1. J lost 4 bases, V lost 4 bases, and 6 bases had no gene match. Germline V gene lookup returns CDR1 SGHRS and CDR2 YFSETQ. The CDR3 totals 14 residues. The DNA for the CDR3 is TGCGCCAGCAGCCCGGACAGGGATACCTATGGCTACACCTTC. Residues: CASSPDRDTYGYTF.

The chain joins TRBV10-3 to TRBJ1-2; D is possibly TRBD1 (6 bases). This CDR3 contains 15 residues. The V gene's germline CDR1 is ENHRY and CDR2 SYGVKD. V lost 7 bases, J lost 7 bases, and 22 bases lay in between. In DNA, the CDR3 is TGTGCCATCATGGGCCTGGGACATGGGGTCTTTGGCTACACCTTC. Translation: CAIMGLGHGVFGYTF.

With respect to this clone: A read error is possible here, since a much larger clone lies one base away. This sequence joins TRBV30 and TRBJ1-1; D not certain. The V gene lost 5 bases and the J gene lost 0 bases, with 13 bases spanning the gap. Germline lookup yields CDR1 GTSNPN and CDR2 SVGIG (reference sequence). This CDR3 is 14 amino acids long. CDR3 sequence (DNA): TGTGCCTGGGCTACCGGGGAGTTGAACACTGAAGCTTTCTTT. Its protein product is CAWATGELNTEAFF.

This clone occurred a few times. A junction end diverges from the germline sequence, so it may reflect a read error. The chain is built from TRBV28 and TRBJ2-7; D is possibly TRBD1 (5 bases). The CDR3 contains 12 residues. The germline CDR1 and CDR2 sequences are MDHEN and SYDVKM. The CDR3 region has the DNA TGTGTCAGCAGCTCCTCAGGGCTCGAGCAGTACTTC. Its translation: CVSSSSGLEQYF.

For this clone: One junction end disagrees with the germline gene, perhaps due to a read error. The chain joins TRBV7-6 to TRBJ1-1; D call uncertain. Germline assignment: CDR1 SGHVS and CDR2 FNYEAQ. The CDR3 is made up of 14 amino acids. CDR3 coding DNA: TGTGCCAGCAGCTCCCGACAAGTAGGCACTGAATCTTTCTTT. It yields the protein CASSSRQVGTESFF. Full variable domain (missing parts from reference TRBV7-6 and TRBJ1-1): GAGVSQSPRYKVTKRGQDVALRCDPISGHVSLYWYRQALGQGPEFLTYFNYEAQQDKSGLPNDRFSAERPEGSISTLTIQRTEQRDSAMYRCASSSRQVGTESFFGQGTRLTVV.

This clone was counted at least ten times. The CDR3 DNA reads TGCAGCGTTGAAGCATGGACACCTCAGAACACTGAAGCTTTCTTT. It encodes CSVEAWTPQNTEAFF. V usage is TRBV29-1 and J usage is TRBJ1-1; D possibly corresponds to TRBD1 (5 bases). Trimming took off 1 base at V and 1 base at J, with 13 bases between the two ends. This CDR3 has 15 residues. The germline V gene has CDR1 SQVTM and CDR2 ANQGSEA. The full variable domain, completed using reference TRBV29-1 and TRBJ1-1, is SAVISQKPSRDICQRGTSLTIQCQVDSQVTMMFWYRQQPGQSLTLIATANQGSEATYESGFVIDKFPISRPNLTFSTLTVSNMSPEDSSIYLCSVEAWTPQNTEAFFGQGTRLTVV.

Concerning this clone itself: Other DNA sequences from this sample encode an identical CDR3 as well. The V gene is TRBV5-1, the J gene TRBJ2-1, with D unclear. The germline V and J ends were trimmed by 0 bases and 8 bases, with 18 bases remaining between them. The CDR3 has 16 residues. Per the germline V gene, CDR1 is SGHRS and CDR2 is YFSETQ. CDR3 amino acids: CASSLVVSASYDEQFF. Written as DNA, the CDR3 is TGCGCCAGCAGCTTGGTGGTGTCGGCTTCATACGATGAGCAGTTCTTC.

This clone was observed a handful of times. A clone one base away is much larger, so this may be a read error. This chain connects TRBV6-1 to TRBJ2-7; D is ambiguous. Germline CDR1 and CDR2: MNHNS and SASEGT. The CDR3 sequence is 15 residues long. CDR3: CASSLQWWFSYKQYF. The CDR3 region has the DNA TGTGCCAGCAGCCTACAGTGGTGGTTCTCCTACAAGCAGTACTTC.

The chain employs TRBV5-1 and TRBJ2-7; D is possibly TRBD2 (5 bases). CDR3 length equals 14 residues. V lost 0 bases and J lost 4, with 11 bases in between. The germline V gene encodes CDR1 SGHRS and CDR2 YFSETQ. CDR3 sequence: CASSLEAATYEQYF. The CDR3 DNA reads as TGCGCCAGCAGCTTGGAAGCGGCCACTTACGAGCAGTACTTC.

At least ten counts were recorded for this clone. The chain joins TRBV7-3 to TRBJ2-1, with 10 bases that match TRBD2. Trimming took 2 bases from V and 7 from J; bases not matched to a gene: 11. Germline assignment: CDR1 SGHTA and CDR2 FQGTGA. The CDR3 loop spans 17 amino acids. The CDR3 spells CASSLSALAGVGNEQFF. The CDR3 DNA reads TGTGCCAGCAGCTTATCGGCCCTAGCGGGAGTGGGGAATGAGCAGTTCTTC.

This clone was found many times. The chain is built from TRBV18 and TRBJ1-4; tentatively, D is TRBD1 (6 bases). The ends were cut back, 6 bases at V and 7 bases at J, with 15 bases in the middle. Germline CDR1 reads KGHSH; CDR2 reads LQKENI. The CDR3 spans 14 residues. CDR3 coding DNA: TGTGCCAGCTCCCTTGGGGGCGTAGGTGAAAAACTGTTTTTT. Protein product: CASSLGGVGEKLFF.

At least ten counts were recorded for this clone. J is TRBJ1-3 and V is TRBV4-1; D is ambiguous. The CDR3 extends over 15 amino acids. Germline CDR1 reads MGHRA; CDR2 reads YSYEKL. Trimming cost V 0 bases and J 2 bases, with 8 bases left between them. The CDR3 sequence: CASSQEDRTGNTIYF. CDR3 in DNA: TGCGCCAGCAGCCAAGAAGATAGAACTGGAAACACCATATATTTT.

By share, this clone ranks as medium-sized. The chain uses TRBV6-1 and TRBJ2-3, with D unclear. CDR1 is MNHNS, CDR2 SASEGT, per germline. The germline V and J ends were trimmed by 3 bases and 0 bases, with 1 base remaining between them. The CDR3 is 12 residues long. In nucleotides, the CDR3 is TGTGCCAGCAGTGACAGCACAGATACGCAGTATTTT. Residues: CASSDSTDTQYF.

Ten or more counts support this clone. The sample holds other DNA sequences that translate to the same CDR3. The V and J genes are TRBV5-1 and TRBJ2-5; D is perhaps TRBD1 (6 bases). Germline V gene lookup returns CDR1 SGHRS and CDR2 YFSETQ. V was cut by 0 bases and J by 1 base, with 13 bases left in between. CDR3 length equals 16 residues. CDR3 sequence (DNA): TGCGCCAGCAGCTTGGCAGGGGAAGGGGGCCAAGAGACCCAGTACTTC. Translated, it gives CASSLAGEGGQETQYF.

This clone was picked up many times. This sequence joins TRBV28 and TRBJ2-1; D not resolved. The CDR3 length is 14 residues. Germline loops: CDR1 MDHEN, CDR2 SYDVKM. V was shortened by 5 bases and J by 8 bases, with 16 bases between the two germline ends. Here the CDR3 DNA reads TGTGCCAGCAGTACCCCGACCCAGAGGCATGAGCAGTTCTTC. Translation gives CASSTPTQRHEQFF.

This clone was found a few times. The rearrangement uses TRBV6-2 or TRBV6-3 and TRBJ2-3; D gene uncertain. Germline V gives CDR1 MNHEY, CDR2 SVGEGT. The CDR3 is 15 amino acids. V was shortened by 2 bases and J by 0 bases, with 9 bases between the two germline ends. CDR3 amino acids: CASSYQALSTDTQYF. The CDR3 bases are TGTGCCAGCAGTTACCAAGCGTTAAGCACAGATACGCAGTATTTT.

The genes are TRBV3-1 and TRBJ1-3; no firm D call. Trimming removed 3 bases from V and 6 bases from J, with 12 bases in between. The CDR3 is made up of 14 amino acids. In germline, CDR1 is LGHDT, CDR2 YNNKEL (reference sequence). CDR3 coding DNA: TGTGCCAGCAGCCAGGGAGGAGCTGTAAACACCATATATTTT. Translation gives CASSQGGAVNTIYF. The whole variable domain, remainder taken from reference TRBV3-1 and TRBJ1-3, is DTAVSQTPKYLVTQMGNDKSIKCEQNLGHDTMYWYKQDSKKFLKIMFSYNNKELIINETVPNRFSPKSPDKAHLNLHINSLELGDSAVYFCASSQGGAVNTIYFGEGSWLTVV.

V and J are TRBV11-1 and TRBJ2-3; D may be TRBD2 (6 bases). The germline V and J ends were trimmed by 5 bases and 0 bases, with 12 bases remaining between them. The germline V gene has CDR1 SGHAT and CDR2 FQDESV (reference sequence). This CDR3 is built from 15 residues. The CDR3 DNA reads TGTGCCAGCAGCCGGGAGTTTACTAGCACAGATACGCAGTATTTT. Translating it yields CASSREFTSTDTQYF. Filled out from reference TRBV11-1 and TRBJ2-3, the complete variable domain reads EAEVAQSPRYKITEKSQAVAFWCDPISGHATLYWYRQILGQGPELLVQFQDESVVDDSQLPKDRFSAERLKGVDSTLKIQPAELGDSAMYLCASSREFTSTDTQYFGPGTRLTVL.

The CDR3 region has the DNA TGTGCCAGCAGTTTTTTAGCGGGGGGGGGGATCTACGAGCAGTACTTC. Encoded protein: CASSFLAGGGIYEQYF. This chain uses TRBV28 with TRBJ2-7; 11 bases map to TRBD2. The CDR3 length is 16 residues. Per germline, CDR1 MDHEN and CDR2 SYDVKM. Unmatched junction bases numbered 7, after V lost 3 bases and J lost 3 bases.